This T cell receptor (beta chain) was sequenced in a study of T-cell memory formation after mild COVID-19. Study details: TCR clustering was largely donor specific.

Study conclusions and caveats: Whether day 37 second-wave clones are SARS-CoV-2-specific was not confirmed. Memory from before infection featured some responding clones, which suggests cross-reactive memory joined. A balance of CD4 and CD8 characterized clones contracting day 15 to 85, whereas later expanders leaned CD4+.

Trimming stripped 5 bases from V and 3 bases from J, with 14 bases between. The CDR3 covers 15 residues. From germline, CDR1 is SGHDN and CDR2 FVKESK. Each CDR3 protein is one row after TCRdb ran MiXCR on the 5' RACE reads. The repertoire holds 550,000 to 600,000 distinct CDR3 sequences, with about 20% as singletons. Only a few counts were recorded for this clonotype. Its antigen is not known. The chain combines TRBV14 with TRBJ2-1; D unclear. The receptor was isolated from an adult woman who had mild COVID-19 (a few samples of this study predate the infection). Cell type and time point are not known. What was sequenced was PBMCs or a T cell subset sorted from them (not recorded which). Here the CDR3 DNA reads TGTGCCAGCAGCGAATGGGCTACGCTCTACAATGAGCAGTTCTTC. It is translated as CASSEWATLYNEQFF.